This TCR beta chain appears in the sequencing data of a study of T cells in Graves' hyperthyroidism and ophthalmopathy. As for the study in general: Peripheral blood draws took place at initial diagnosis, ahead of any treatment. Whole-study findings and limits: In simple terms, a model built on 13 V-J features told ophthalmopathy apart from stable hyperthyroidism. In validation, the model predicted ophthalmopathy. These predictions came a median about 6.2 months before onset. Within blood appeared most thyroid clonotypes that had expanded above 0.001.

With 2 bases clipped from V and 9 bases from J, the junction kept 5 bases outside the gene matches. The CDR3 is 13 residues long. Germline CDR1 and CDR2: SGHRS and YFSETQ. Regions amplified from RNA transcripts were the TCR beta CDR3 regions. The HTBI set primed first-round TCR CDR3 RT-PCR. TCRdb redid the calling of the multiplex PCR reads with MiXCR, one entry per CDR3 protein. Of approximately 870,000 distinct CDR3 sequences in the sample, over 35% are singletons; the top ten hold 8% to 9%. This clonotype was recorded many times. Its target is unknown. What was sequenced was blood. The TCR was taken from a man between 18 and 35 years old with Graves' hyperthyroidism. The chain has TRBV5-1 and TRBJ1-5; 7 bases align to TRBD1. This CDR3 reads CASSFDREGPQHF. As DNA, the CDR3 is TGCGCCAGCAGCTTCGACAGGGAAGGGCCCCAGCATTTT. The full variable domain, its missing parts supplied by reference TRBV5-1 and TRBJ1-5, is KAGVTQTPRYLIKTRGQQVTLSCSPISGHRSVSWYQQTPGQGLQFLFEYFSETQRNKGNFPGRFSGRQFSNSRSEMNVSTLELGDSALYLCASSFDREGPQHFGDGTRLSIL.